Below, 14 T cell receptor beta chains from the same sample are listed, as sequenced in a study of cytomegalovirus exposure and HLA in healthy donors. PCR employed 60 Vbeta and 13 Jbeta primers. This table comes from immunoSEQ multiplex PCR, and its TCRdb copy is limited to in-frame clones, with some not included. The sample consists of under 150,000 clones, 55% to 80% of them appearing once. Sequenced input: PBMCs. Receptors originate from a woman between 35 and 50 years old in good health and CMV-seronegative.

The V gene is TRBV4-3, the J gene TRBJ1-4; D is unclear. Germline V gene sequence: CDR1 LGHNA, CDR2 YSLEER. The CDR3 loop spans 16 amino acids. Between the trimmed V and J ends, which lost 1 base and 0 bases, there was a span of 9 bases. The CDR3 DNA follows: TGCGCCAGCAGCCAAGCGCAGACTTCAACTAATGAAAAACTGTTTTTT. Amino acids: CASSQAQTSTNEKLFF.

This chain joins TRBV2 and TRBJ1-1; no clear D gene. There are 13 residues in the CDR3. Trimming took 5 bases from V and 1 from J, leaving 8 bases between them. Per the germline V gene, CDR1 is SNHLY and CDR2 is FYNNEI. The CDR3 bases are TGTGCCAGCAGTTCGCCAGAGAACACTGAAGCTTTCTTT. Translated: CASSSPENTEAFF.

The chain couples TRBV9 to TRBJ2-5, with D perhaps TRBD2 (6 bases). The J call is in doubt because the DNA end fits TRBJ2-7 better. Germline V lookup: CDR1 SGDLS, CDR2 YYNGEE. The length of the CDR3 is 15 residues. The CDR3 nucleotides read TGTGCCAGCAGCCTGTCCGGGACTTCTGCGTACGAGCAGTACTTC. Its protein is CASSLSGTSAYEQYF.

The CDR3 region has the DNA TGTGCCAGCAGCGTAGGAGGGAGCTCCTATAATTCACCCCTCCACTTT. It yields the protein CASSVGGSSYNSPLHF. V usage is TRBV9 and J usage is TRBJ1-6; unclear D gene. Germline lookup yields CDR1 SGDLS and CDR2 YYNGEE. The V and J ends lost 0 bases and 0 bases respectively, with 7 bases between them. This CDR3 is 16 amino acids long.

This clone has a handful of counts. This chain joins TRBV11-2 and TRBJ1-5; D unclear. This CDR3 has 13 residues. The V and J ends lost 3 bases and 4 bases respectively, with 7 bases between them. Germline CDR1 is SGHAT and CDR2 is FQNNGV. Here the CDR3 DNA reads TGTGCCAGCAGCTTCAGCGAAAATCAGCCCCAGCATTTT. It yields the protein CASSFSENQPQHF.

The rearrangement uses TRBV6-5 and TRBJ2-5; 8 bases fit TRBD1. Germline CDR1 is MNHEY and CDR2 is SVGAGI. The V and J ends lost 5 bases and 7 bases, in that order; junction bases with no gene match: 6. This CDR3 contains 13 residues. The CDR3 region has the DNA TGTGCCAGCAGTGAAGTAGGGACAGGGACCCAGTACTTC. This encodes CASSEVGTGTQYF.

The chain links TRBV9 to TRBJ2-5, with D possibly TRBD2 on 5 matching bases. V was cut by 2 bases and J by 4 bases, with 18 bases left in between. The CDR3 has 16 residues. Germline V CDR1 and CDR2: SGDLS, YYNGEE. CDR3 loop: CASSVNPGSLGETQYF. In DNA, the CDR3 is TGTGCCAGCAGCGTGAACCCGGGATCCTTGGGAGAGACCCAGTACTTC.

This chain uses TRBV27 with TRBJ1-2; 7 bases line up with TRBD1. V dropped 5 bases and J dropped 8; count of bases not matched to a gene: 17. The CDR3 is made up of 16 amino acids. CDR1 is MNHEY and CDR2 is SMNVEV in the germline V gene (reference sequence). The CDR3 is CASSPWDSPSSRGYTF. DNA for the CDR3: TGTGCCAGCAGTCCGTGGGACAGTCCCTCATCTAGGGGCTACACCTTC.

The chain is built from TRBV5-1 and TRBJ2-6; D call uncertain. The germline V gene has CDR1 SGHRS and CDR2 YFSETQ. This CDR3 region has 15 residues. Trimming removed 5 bases from V and 0 bases from J, with 9 bases in between. CDR3 sequence reads: CASRYLSSGANVLTF. For the CDR3, the DNA is TGCGCCAGCAGATACCTTAGCTCTGGGGCCAACGTCCTGACTTTC.

The chain links TRBV5-8 to TRBJ1-1; TRBD1 is a possible D gene (5 bases). V lost 0 bases and J lost 4, with 10 bases in between. The CDR3 covers 14 residues. The germline gives CDR1 SGHTS, CDR2 YDEGEE. The CDR3 DNA reads TGTGCCAGCAGCTTGGGTTCAGGGTTCACTGAAGCTTTCTTT. Its translation is CASSLGSGFTEAFF. The full variable domain, in which reference TRBV5-8 and TRBJ1-1 provide the parts outside the CDR3, is EAGVTQSPTHLIKTRGQQATLRCSPISGHTSVYWYQQALGLGLQFLLWYDEGEERNRGNFPPRFSGRQFPNYSSELNVNALELEDSALYLCASSLGSGFTEAFFGQGTRLTVV.

This clone was detected a few times. V and J are TRBV2 and TRBJ1-1; no clear D. Trimming cost V 7 bases and J 0 bases, with 15 bases left between them. The CDR3 totals 15 residues. Looked up from germline, CDR1 is SNHLY and CDR2 is FYNNEI. The CDR3 DNA follows: TGTGCCAGCAAGGCATTAGGGAGCATGAACACTGAAGCTTTCTTT. Its protein product is CASKALGSMNTEAFF.

The J gene is TRBJ1-1, the V gene TRBV5-1, with TRBD1 matching 7 bases. Germline CDR1 is SGHRS and CDR2 is YFSETQ. V trimming: 6 bases; J trimming: 3 bases; junction bases outside the gene matches: 8. The CDR3 consists of 14 residues. CDR3 loop: CASTQGDGDTEAFF. The DNA for the CDR3 is TGCGCCAGCACCCAGGGGGACGGGGACACTGAAGCTTTCTTT. The complete variable domain, with remaining parts taken from reference TRBV5-1 and TRBJ1-1, reads KAGVTQTPRYLIKTRGQQVTLSCSPISGHRSVSWYQQTPGQGLQFLFEYFSETQRNKGNFPGRFSGRQFSNSRSEMNVSTLELGDSALYLCASTQGDGDTEAFFGQGTRLTVV.

This chain links TRBV13 with TRBJ1-6; D may be TRBD1 (5 bases). Germline V gene lookup returns CDR1 PRHDT and CDR2 FYEKMQ (reference sequence). The CDR3 sequence is 13 residues long. V lost 5 bases and J lost 13, with 15 bases in between. CDR3 sequence reads: CASSARQTDPLHF. The CDR3, as DNA: TGTGCCAGCAGCGCCCGACAGACCGACCCCCTCCACTTT.

The chain joins TRBV19 to TRBJ1-1; D not resolved. Germline CDR1 is LNHDA and CDR2 is SQIVND (reference sequence). Trimming cost V 5 bases and J 3 bases, with 13 bases left between them. This CDR3 is 14 amino acids long. CDR3 bases: TGTGCCAGTAGTCCGCGAAGGAGAGACACTGAAGCTTTCTTT. This gives the protein CASSPRRRDTEAFF.